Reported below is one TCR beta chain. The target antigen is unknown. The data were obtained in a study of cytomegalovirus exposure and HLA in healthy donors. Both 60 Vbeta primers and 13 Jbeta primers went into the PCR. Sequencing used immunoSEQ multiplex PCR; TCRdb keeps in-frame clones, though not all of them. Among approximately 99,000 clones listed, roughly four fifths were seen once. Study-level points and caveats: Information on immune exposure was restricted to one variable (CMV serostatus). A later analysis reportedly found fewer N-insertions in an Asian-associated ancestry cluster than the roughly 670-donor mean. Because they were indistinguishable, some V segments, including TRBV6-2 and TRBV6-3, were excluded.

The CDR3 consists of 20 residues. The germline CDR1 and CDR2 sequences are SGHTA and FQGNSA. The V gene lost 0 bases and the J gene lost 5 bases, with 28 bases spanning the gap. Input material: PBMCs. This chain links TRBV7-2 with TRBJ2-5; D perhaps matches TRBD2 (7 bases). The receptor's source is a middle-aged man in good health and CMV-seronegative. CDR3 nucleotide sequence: TGTGCCAGCAGCTTAGCGGGGAATACTAGGGGGGGGACCCCTAGGGAGACCCAGTACTTC. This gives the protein CASSLAGNTRGGTPRETQYF.